This TCR beta chain was recorded in a study of T cell responses to AZD1222 COVID-19 vaccine. CDR3 size: 13 residues. V gave up 6 bases and J gave up 8 bases; unmatched junction bases: 6. Germline assignment: CDR1 MNHEY and CDR2 SVGAGI. Repertoires were generated with immunoSEQ multiplex PCR, while TCRdb's copy carries only in-frame clones and drops some. The data contain around 130,000 clones, over 90% of them singletons. The source material was peripheral blood, sampled on day 0 of AZD1222 vaccination. The receptor comes from an adult in good health. The V and J genes are TRBV6-5 and TRBJ1-4; 7 bases match TRBD1. The CDR3 protein is CASSRQGSEKLFF. The CDR3 nucleotides are TGTGCCAGCAGCCGACAGGGTTCGGAAAAACTGTTTTTT.